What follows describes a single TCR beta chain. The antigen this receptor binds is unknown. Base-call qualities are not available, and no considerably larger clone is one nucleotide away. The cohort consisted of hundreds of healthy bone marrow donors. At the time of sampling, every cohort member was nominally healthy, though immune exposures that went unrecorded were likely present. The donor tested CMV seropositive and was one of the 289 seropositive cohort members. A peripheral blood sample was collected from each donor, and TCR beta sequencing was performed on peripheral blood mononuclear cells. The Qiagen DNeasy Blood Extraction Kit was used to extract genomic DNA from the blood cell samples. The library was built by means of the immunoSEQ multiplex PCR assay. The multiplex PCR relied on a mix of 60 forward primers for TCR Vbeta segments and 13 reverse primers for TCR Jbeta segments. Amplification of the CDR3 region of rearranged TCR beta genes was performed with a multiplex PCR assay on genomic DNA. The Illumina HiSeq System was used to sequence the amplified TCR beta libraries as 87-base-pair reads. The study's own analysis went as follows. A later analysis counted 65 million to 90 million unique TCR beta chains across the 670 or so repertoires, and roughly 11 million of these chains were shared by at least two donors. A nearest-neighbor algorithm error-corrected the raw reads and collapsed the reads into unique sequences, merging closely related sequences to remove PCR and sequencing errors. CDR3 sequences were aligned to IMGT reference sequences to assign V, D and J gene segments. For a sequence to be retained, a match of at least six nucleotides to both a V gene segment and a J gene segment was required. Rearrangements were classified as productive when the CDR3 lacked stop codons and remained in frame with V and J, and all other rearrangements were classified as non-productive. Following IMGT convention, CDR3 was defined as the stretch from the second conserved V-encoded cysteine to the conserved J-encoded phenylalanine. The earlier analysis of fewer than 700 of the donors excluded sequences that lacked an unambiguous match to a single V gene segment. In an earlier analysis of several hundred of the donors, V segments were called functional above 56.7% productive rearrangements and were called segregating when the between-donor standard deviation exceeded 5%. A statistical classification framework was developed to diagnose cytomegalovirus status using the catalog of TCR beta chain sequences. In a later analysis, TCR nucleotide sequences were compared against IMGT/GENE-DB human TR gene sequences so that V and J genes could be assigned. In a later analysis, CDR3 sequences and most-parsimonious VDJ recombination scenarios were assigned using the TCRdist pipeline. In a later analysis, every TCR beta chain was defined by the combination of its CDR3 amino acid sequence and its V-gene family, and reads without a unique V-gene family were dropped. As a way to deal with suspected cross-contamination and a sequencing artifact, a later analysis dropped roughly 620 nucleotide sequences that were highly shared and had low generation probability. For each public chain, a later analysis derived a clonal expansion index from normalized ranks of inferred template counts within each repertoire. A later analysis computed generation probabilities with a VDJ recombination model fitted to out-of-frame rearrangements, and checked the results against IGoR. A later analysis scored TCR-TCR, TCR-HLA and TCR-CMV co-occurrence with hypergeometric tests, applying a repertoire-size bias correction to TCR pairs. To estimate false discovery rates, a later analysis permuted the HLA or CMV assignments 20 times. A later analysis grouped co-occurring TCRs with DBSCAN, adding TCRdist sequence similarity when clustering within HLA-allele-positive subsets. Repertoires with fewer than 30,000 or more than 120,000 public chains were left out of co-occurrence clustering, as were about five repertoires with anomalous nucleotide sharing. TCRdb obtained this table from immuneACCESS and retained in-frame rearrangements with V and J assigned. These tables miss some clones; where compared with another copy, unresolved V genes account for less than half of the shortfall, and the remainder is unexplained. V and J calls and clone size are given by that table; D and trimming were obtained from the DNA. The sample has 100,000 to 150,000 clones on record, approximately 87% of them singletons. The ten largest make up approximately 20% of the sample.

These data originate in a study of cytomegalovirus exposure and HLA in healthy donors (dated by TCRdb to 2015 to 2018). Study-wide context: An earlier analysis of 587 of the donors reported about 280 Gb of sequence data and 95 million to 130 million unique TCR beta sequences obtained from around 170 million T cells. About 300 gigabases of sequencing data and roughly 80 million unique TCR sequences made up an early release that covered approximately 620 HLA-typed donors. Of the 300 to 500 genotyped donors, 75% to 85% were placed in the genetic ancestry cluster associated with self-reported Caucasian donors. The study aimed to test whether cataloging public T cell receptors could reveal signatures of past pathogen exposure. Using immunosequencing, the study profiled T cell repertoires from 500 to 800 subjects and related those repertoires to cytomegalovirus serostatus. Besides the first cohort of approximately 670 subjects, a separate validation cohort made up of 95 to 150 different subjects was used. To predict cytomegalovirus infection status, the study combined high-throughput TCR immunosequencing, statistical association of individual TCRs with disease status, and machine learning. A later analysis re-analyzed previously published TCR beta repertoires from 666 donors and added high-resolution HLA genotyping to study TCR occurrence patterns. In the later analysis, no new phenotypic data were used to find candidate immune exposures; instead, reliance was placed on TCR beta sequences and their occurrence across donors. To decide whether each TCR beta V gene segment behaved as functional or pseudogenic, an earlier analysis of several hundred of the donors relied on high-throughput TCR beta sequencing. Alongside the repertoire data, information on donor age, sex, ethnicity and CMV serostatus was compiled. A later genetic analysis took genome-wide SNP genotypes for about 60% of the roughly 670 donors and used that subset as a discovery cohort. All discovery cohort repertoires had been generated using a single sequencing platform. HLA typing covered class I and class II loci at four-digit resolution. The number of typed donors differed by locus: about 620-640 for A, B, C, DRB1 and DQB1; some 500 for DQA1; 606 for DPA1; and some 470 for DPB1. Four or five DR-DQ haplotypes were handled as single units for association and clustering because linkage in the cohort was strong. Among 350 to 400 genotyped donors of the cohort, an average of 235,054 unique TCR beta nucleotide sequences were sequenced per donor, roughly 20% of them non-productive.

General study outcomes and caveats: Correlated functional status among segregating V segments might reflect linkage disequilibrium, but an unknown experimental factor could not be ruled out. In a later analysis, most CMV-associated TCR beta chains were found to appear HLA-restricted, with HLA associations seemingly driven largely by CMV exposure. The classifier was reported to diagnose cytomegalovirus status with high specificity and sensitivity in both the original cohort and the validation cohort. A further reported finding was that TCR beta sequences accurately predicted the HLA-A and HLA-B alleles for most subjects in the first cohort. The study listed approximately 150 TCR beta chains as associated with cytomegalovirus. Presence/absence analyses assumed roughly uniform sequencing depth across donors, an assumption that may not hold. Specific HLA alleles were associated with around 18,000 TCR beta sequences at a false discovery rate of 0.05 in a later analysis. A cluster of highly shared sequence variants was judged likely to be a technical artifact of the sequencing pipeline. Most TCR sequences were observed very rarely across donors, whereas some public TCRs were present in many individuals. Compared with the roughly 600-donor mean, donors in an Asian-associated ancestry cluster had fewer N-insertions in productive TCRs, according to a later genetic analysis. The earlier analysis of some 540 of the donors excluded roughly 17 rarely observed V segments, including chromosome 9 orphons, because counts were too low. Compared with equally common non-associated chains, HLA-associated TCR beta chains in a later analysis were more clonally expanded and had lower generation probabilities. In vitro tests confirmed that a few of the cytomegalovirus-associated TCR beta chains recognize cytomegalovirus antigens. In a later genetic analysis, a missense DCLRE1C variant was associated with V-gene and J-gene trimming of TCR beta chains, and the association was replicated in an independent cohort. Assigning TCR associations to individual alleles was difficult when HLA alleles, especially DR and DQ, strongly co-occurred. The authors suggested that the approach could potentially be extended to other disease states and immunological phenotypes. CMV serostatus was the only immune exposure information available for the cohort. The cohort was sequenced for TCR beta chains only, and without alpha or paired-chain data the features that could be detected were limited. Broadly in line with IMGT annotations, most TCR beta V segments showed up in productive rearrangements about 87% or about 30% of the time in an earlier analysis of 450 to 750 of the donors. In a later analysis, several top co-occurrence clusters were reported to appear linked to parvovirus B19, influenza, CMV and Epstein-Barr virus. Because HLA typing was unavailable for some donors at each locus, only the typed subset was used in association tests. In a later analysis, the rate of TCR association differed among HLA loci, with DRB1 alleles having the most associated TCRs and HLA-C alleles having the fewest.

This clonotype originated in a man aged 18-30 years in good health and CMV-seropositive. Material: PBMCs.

The encoded CDR3 is CASRAELLGAFF. The DNA is TGTGCCAGCAGGGCGGAGCTCCTGGGAGCTTTCTTT. Recombination linked TRBV6-1 to TRBJ1-1, with no D gene named confidently. CDR1 and CDR2, per the germline V gene, are MNHNS and SASEGT. V is reduced by 6 bases and J by 10 bases, leaving a spacing of 15 bases between them. The CDR3 starts with the cysteine, ends with the phenylalanine, and has 12 residues. The sequence is cut down to CDR3 DNA, 36 bases in frame from base 1.